These 18 T cell receptor beta chains share one sample of origin, sequenced in a study of shared clonotypes between healthy human individuals. Method: immunoSEQ multiplex PCR; TCRdb's copy keeps in-frame clones and lacks some. The sample has some 1.5 million clones; approximately 98% are singletons. The sequencing sample was made of naive CD4+ T cells sorted from blood. Documented subset: CD45RA+ positively selected. The receptors originated from a man aged 25 to 40 in good health.

This chain joins TRBV7-9 and TRBJ2-3, with D unresolved. Germline V gene data show CDR1 as SEHNR and CDR2 as FQNEAQ (reference sequence). V shed 5 bases and J shed 5 bases, with 17 bases lying between them. The length of the CDR3 is 15 residues. The chain's CDR3 is CASSPFDTNRDTQYF. The CDR3 nucleotides are TGTGCCAGCAGCCCCTTCGACACGAACAGAGATACGCAGTATTTT.

CDR3 in DNA: TGCGCCAGCAGCCAGGGACAGGGGAGATACATTCAGTACTTC. Protein product: CASSQGQGRYIQYF. The chain employs TRBV4-1 and TRBJ2-4; 10 bases are a match to TRBD1. The V segment lost 3 bases and the J segment 8 bases; nucleotides outside the gene matches: 4. Looked up from germline, CDR1 is MGHRA and CDR2 is YSYEKL. The CDR3 has 14 residues.

The gene calls are TRBV5-6 and TRBJ1-2; D may be TRBD1 (5 bases). Germline assignment: CDR1 SGHDT and CDR2 YYEEEE. There are 13 residues in the CDR3. The V gene lost 4 bases and the J gene lost 4 bases, with 11 bases spanning the gap. DNA for the CDR3: TGTGCCAGCAGCCCGGGACGAACCTATGGCTACACCTTC. Encoded protein: CASSPGRTYGYTF.

In this sample, this clone turned up once. CDR3 sequence: CASSLAHISGTGGRTWTGELFF. DNA for the CDR3: TGCGCCAGCAGCTTGGCCCATATATCCGGAACAGGGGGCCGTACGTGGACCGGGGAGCTGTTTTTT. V usage is TRBV5-1 and J usage is TRBJ2-2; 9 bases match TRBD1. V was clipped by 0 bases and J by 5 bases; unmatched bases: 23. This CDR3 is built from 22 residues. Per germline, CDR1 SGHRS and CDR2 YFSETQ.

The chain employs TRBV11-2 and TRBJ2-5; 12 nucleotides match TRBD2. Germline V lookup: CDR1 SGHAT, CDR2 FQNNGV. The length of the CDR3 is 16 residues. V was clipped by 4 bases and J by 0 bases; unmatched bases: 3. CDR3 in DNA: TGTGCCAGCAGCTCAAGGACTAGCGGGAACCAAGAGACCCAGTACTTC. This translates into CASSSRTSGNQETQYF.

The chain is built from TRBV5-1 and TRBJ2-2; D uncertain. The V end was cut by 6 bases, the J end by 4 bases, with 19 bases between. This CDR3 is 16 amino acids long. Germline CDR1 is SGHRS and CDR2 is YFSETQ. As DNA, the CDR3 is TGCGCCAGCATAGAAAACACGCTCGTGGCCACCGGGGAGCTGTTTTTT. Residues: CASIENTLVATGELFF.

The V gene is TRBV5-5, the J gene TRBJ1-2, with TRBD1 as a possible D gene (5 bases). There are 15 residues in the CDR3. The V gene lost 0 bases and the J gene lost 7 bases, with 16 bases spanning the gap. CDR1 is SGHKS, CDR2 YYEKEE, per germline (reference sequence). The CDR3 region is CASSLVGAAYFGYTF. The DNA of the CDR3 is TGTGCCAGCAGCTTGGTTGGGGCAGCCTATTTTGGCTACACCTTC. The full variable domain, with the rest looked up from reference TRBV5-5 and TRBJ1-2, is DAGVTQSPTHLIKTRGQQVTLRCSPISGHKSVSWYQQVLGQGPQFIFQYYEKEERGRGNFPDRFSARQFPNYSSELNVNALLLGDSALYLCASSLVGAAYFGYTFGSGTRLTVV.

Only one count was recorded for this clone. The V call is TRBV7-2, the J call TRBJ2-5; D is possibly TRBD2 (5 bases). The V end lost 7 bases, the J end lost 5 bases, and 14 bases lay between the germline ends. CDR3 length: 13 residues. Germline V lookup: CDR1 SGHTA, CDR2 FQGNSA. CDR3 sequence: CASIYGVGETQYF. The CDR3, as DNA: TGTGCCAGCATCTACGGGGTGGGTGAGACCCAGTACTTC.

This rearrangement joins TRBV18 to TRBJ2-7; D gene ambiguous. CDR1 KGHSH and CDR2 LQKENI come from the germline V gene. This CDR3 contains 13 residues. V lost 2 bases to trimming and J lost 5 bases, with 10 bases between them. CDR3 nucleotides: TGTGCCAGCTCACCAGCGAGTTTGGACGAGCAGTACTTC. This gives the protein CASSPASLDEQYF. Variable domain in full (rest from reference TRBV18 and TRBJ2-7): NAGVMQNPRHLVRRRGQEARLRCSPMKGHSHVYWYRQLPEEGLKFMVYLQKENIIDESGMPKERFSAEFPKEGPSILRIQQVVRGDSAAYFCASSPASLDEQYFGPGTRLTVT.

The chain is built from TRBV18 and TRBJ1-1; D perhaps matches TRBD1 (5 bases). Per germline, CDR1 KGHSH and CDR2 LQKENI. This CDR3 has 14 residues. The V gene lost 3 bases and the J gene lost 2 bases, with 10 bases spanning the gap. In DNA form, the CDR3 reads TGTGCCAGCTCACCCGACAGAACTAACACTGAAGCTTTCTTT. It codes for CASSPDRTNTEAFF.

The rearrangement joins TRBV7-9 to TRBJ2-5, with D possibly called TRBD1 or TRBD2 (6 bases each). In germline, CDR1 is SEHNR, CDR2 FQNEAQ (reference sequence). The CDR3 contains 14 residues. Trimming took 4 bases from V and 5 from J, leaving 14 bases between them. The CDR3 region has the DNA TGTGCCAGCAGCTCTAGGGGGGACACGGAGACCCAGTACTTC. This encodes CASSSRGDTETQYF.

This sequence joins TRBV11-3 and TRBJ2-1; TRBD1 aligns across 7 bases. The CDR3 consists of 15 residues. Germline lookup yields CDR1 SGHNT and CDR2 YENEEA. V trimming: 1 base; J trimming: 4 bases; junction bases outside the gene matches: 4. In DNA form, the CDR3 reads TGTGCCAGCAGCTTAGGGGGACAGACATACAATGAGCAGTTCTTC. Translated, it gives CASSLGGQTYNEQFF.

J is TRBJ1-2 and V is TRBV18; weak D call: TRBD1 (5 bases). V was cut by 2 bases and J by 7 bases, with 20 bases left in between. Germline V gene sequence: CDR1 KGHSH, CDR2 LQKENI. CDR3 length: 16 amino acids. The CDR3 sequence is CASSPKGAPRDSGYTF. The CDR3 DNA follows: TGTGCCAGCTCACCAAAAGGGGCACCGCGTGATAGTGGCTACACCTTC. The complete variable domain, with remaining parts taken from reference TRBV18 and TRBJ1-2, reads NAGVMQNPRHLVRRRGQEARLRCSPMKGHSHVYWYRQLPEEGLKFMVYLQKENIIDESGMPKERFSAEFPKEGPSILRIQQVVRGDSAAYFCASSPKGAPRDSGYTFGSGTRLTVV.

The CDR3 sequence is CASSLAFGAGYGYTF. The CDR3 DNA sequence: TGTGCCAGCAGCTTAGCGTTTGGGGCGGGTTATGGCTACACCTTC. This rearrangement joins TRBV7-6 to TRBJ1-2; D possibly corresponds to TRBD1 (5 bases). V dropped 0 bases and J dropped 5 bases, with 13 bases sitting between them. This CDR3 spans 15 amino acids. Per germline, CDR1 SGHVS and CDR2 FNYEAQ.

The V and J genes are TRBV10-2 and TRBJ1-1; the match to TRBD1 covers 7 bases. The germline gives CDR1 WSHSY, CDR2 SAAADI. V dropped 4 bases and J dropped 4; count of bases not matched to a gene: 3. The CDR3 is made up of 13 amino acids. The CDR3 nucleotides read TGCGCCAGCAGTGCGTCAGGGGGCACTGAAGCTTTCTTT. Amino acids: CASSASGGTEAFF.

For this clone: A read error may produce the germline difference seen at one junction end. This chain connects TRBV7-7 to TRBJ2-5; TRBD1 aligns across 9 bases. Germline assignment: CDR1 SSHAT and CDR2 FNYEAQ (reference sequence). The CDR3 runs 14 residues. CDR3 sequence reads: CASSPDRGQETQYF. The DNA of the CDR3 is TGTGCTAGCAGCCCGGACAGGGGACAAGAGACCCAGTACTTC.

The CDR3 region has the DNA TGCGCCAGCACCGTCCTCGAGGACCAACCAAACAATGAGCAGTTCTTC. As protein: CASTVLEDQPNNEQFF. V usage is TRBV5-1 and J usage is TRBJ2-1; D is uncertain. There are 16 residues in the CDR3. V was pared by 6 bases and J by 5 bases, with 21 bases between. Germline CDR1 and CDR2: SGHRS and YFSETQ. The whole variable domain, filled in from reference TRBV5-1 and TRBJ2-1, reads KAGVTQTPRYLIKTRGQQVTLSCSPISGHRSVSWYQQTPGQGLQFLFEYFSETQRNKGNFPGRFSGRQFSNSRSEMNVSTLELGDSALYLCASTVLEDQPNNEQFFGPGTRLTVL.

The chain is built from TRBV5-4 and TRBJ2-3; 9 positions agree with TRBD2. The trim removed 4 bases at V and 0 bases at J, leaving 15 bases unmatched. Per germline, CDR1 SGHNT and CDR2 YYREEE (reference sequence). This CDR3 has 19 amino acids. The CDR3 loop is CASSPGGRGLAPSTDTQYF. CDR3 nucleotides: TGTGCCAGCAGCCCAGGGGGGAGGGGACTAGCTCCTAGCACAGATACGCAGTATTTT. Using reference TRBV5-4 and TRBJ2-3 for the parts outside the CDR3, the full variable domain is ETGVTQSPTHLIKTRGQQVTLRCSSQSGHNTVSWYQQALGQGPQFIFQYYREEENGRGNFPPRFSGLQFPNYSSELNVNALELDDSALYLCASSPGGRGLAPSTDTQYFGPGTRLTVL.